This T cell receptor (beta chain) originates from a study of cytomegalovirus exposure and HLA in healthy donors. Study-wide background: The platform used for the 120 or so validation repertoires matched that of the 500 to 850 first-cohort repertoires, a later analysis reported. Notes on the study in general: First-cohort TCR clusters were later found to tend to co-occur in the 130 or so validation repertoires. The authors confirmed in vitro that a few CMV-associated chains were specific for CMV antigens.

Measured with immunoSEQ multiplex PCR; TCRdb has only the in-frame clones, and not every one. The sample lists 180,000 or so clones, 87% seen once, with roughly 1.5% in the top ten. The V and J ends lost 1 base and 4 bases respectively, with 10 bases between them. This CDR3 spans 15 amino acids. Germline-derived CDR1 and CDR2 are MNHEY and SMNVEV (reference sequence). Comment on this clone: Its antigen is undetermined.

The sample consisted of PBMCs. The TCR comes from a woman aged 25-40 years in good health and CMV-seronegative. This chain links TRBV27 with TRBJ2-2, with TRBD1 as a possible D gene (6 bases). The CDR3: CASSLLGATTGELFF. CDR3 coding DNA: TGTGCCAGCAGTTTATTGGGGGCGACCACCGGGGAGCTGTTTTTT.